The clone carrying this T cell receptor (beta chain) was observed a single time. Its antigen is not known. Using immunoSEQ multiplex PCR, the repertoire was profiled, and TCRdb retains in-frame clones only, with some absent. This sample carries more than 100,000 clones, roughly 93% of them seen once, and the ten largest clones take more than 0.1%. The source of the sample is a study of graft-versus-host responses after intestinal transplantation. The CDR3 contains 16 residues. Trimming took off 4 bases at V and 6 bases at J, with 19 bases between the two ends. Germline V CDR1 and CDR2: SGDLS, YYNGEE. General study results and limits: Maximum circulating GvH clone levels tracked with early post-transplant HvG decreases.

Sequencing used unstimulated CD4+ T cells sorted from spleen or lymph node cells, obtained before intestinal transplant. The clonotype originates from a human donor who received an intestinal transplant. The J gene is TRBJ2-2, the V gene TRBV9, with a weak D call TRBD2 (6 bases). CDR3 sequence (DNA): TGTGCCAGCAGCTCGAGGGTTCCCGGGGAGGCCGGGGAGCTGTTTTTT. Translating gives CASSSRVPGEAGELFF.